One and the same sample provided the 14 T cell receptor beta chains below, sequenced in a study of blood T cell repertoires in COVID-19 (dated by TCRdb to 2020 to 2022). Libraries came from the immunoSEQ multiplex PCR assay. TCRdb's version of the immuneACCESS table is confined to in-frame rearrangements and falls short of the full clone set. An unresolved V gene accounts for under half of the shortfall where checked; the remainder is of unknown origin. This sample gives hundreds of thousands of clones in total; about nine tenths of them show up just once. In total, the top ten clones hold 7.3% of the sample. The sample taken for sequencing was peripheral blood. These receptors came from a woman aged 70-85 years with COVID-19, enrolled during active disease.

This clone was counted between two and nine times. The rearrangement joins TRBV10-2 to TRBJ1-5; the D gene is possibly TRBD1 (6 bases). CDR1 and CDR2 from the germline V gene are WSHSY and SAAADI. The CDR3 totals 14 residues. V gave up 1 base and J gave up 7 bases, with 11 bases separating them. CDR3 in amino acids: CASSEWAGEQPQHF. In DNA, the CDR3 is TGCGCCAGCAGTGAGTGGGCAGGGGAACAGCCCCAGCATTTT.

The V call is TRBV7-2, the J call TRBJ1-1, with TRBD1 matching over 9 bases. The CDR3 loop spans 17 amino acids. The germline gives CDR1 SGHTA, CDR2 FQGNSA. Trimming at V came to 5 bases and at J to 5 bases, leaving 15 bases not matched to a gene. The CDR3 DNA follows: TGTGCCAGCAGCATAAGTCCCGGGACAGGGCTGCGAACTGAAGCTTTCTTT. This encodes CASSISPGTGLRTEAFF.

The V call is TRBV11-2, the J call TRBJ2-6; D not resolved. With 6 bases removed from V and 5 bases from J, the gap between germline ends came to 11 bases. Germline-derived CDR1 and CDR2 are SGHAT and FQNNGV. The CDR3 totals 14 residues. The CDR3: CASRSLSRANVLTF. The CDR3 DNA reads TGTGCCAGCAGATCCCTCTCCCGGGCCAACGTCCTGACTTTC.

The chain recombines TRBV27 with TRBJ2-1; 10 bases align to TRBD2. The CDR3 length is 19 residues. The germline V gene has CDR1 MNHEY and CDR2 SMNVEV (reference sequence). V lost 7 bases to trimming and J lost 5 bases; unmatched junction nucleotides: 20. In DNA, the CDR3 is TGTGCCAGCACCTACAGCGGGACTAGCGTATACCCTAACAACAATGAGCAGTTCTTC. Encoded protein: CASTYSGTSVYPNNNEQFF.

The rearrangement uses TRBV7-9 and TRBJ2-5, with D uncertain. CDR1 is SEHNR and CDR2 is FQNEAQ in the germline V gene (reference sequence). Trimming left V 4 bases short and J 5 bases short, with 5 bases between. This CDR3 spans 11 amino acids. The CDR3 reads CASSSEETQYF. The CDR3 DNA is TGTGCCAGCAGCTCGGAGGAGACCCAGTACTTC.

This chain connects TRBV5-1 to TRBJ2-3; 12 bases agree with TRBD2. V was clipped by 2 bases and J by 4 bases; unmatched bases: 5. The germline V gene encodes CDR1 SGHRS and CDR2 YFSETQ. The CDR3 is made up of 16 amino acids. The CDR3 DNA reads TGCGCCAGCAGCTTCGGACTAGCGGGGTTATCAGATACGCAGTATTTT. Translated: CASSFGLAGLSDTQYF.

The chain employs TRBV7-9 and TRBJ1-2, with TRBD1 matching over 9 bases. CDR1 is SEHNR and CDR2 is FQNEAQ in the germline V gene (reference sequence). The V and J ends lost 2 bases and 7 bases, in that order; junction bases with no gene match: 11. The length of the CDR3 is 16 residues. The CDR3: CASSLSPGQGTSGYTF. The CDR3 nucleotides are TGTGCCAGCAGCTTATCCCCGGGACAGGGTACCAGTGGCTACACCTTC.

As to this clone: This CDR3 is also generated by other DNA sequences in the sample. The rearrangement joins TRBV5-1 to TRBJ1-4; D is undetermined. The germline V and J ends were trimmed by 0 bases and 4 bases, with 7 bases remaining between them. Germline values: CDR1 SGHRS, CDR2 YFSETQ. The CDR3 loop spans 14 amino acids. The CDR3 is CASSLGQNNEKLFF. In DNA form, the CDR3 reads TGCGCCAGCAGCTTGGGTCAGAATAATGAAAAACTGTTTTTT.

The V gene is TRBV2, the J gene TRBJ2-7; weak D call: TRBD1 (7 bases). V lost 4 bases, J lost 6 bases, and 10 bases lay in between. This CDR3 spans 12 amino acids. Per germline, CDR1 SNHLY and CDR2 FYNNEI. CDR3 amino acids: CASSAGGREQYF. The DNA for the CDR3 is TGTGCCAGCAGTGCAGGGGGGCGCGAGCAGTACTTC.

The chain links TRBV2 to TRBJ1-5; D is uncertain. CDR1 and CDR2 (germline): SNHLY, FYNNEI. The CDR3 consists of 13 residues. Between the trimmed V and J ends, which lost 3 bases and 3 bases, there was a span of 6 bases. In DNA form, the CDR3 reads TGTGCCAGCAGTGAGACACCCAATCAGCCCCAGCATTTT. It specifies CASSETPNQPQHF.

CDR3 sequence reads: CASSLGTGGWYGYTF. CDR3 DNA: TGTGCCAGCAGCCTTGGGACAGGGGGCTGGTATGGCTACACCTTC. V usage is TRBV2 and J usage is TRBJ1-2; 12 positions agree with TRBD1. Germline CDR1 SNHLY, CDR2 FYNNEI. J lost 5 bases, V lost 6 bases, and 7 bases had no gene match. The CDR3 spans 15 residues. Drawing the rest from reference TRBV2 and TRBJ1-2, the complete variable domain is EPEVTQTPSHQVTQMGQEVILRCVPISNHLYFYWYRQILGQKVEFLVSFYNNEISEKSEIFDDQFSVERPDGSNFTLKIRSTKLEDSAMYFCASSLGTGGWYGYTFGSGTRLTVV.

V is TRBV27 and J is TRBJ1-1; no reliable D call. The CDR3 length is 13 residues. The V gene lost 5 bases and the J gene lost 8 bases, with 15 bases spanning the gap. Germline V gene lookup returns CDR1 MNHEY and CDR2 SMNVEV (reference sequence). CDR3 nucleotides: TGTGCCAGCAGTCCCCGAAACAGCCTCGAAGCTTTCTTT. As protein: CASSPRNSLEAFF.

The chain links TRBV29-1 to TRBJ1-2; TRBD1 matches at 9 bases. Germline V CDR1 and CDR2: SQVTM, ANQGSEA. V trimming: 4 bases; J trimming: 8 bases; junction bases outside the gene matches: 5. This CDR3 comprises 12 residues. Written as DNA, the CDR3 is TGCAGCGTTGGAGGACAGGGGTGGGGCTACACCTTC. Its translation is CSVGGQGWGYTF.

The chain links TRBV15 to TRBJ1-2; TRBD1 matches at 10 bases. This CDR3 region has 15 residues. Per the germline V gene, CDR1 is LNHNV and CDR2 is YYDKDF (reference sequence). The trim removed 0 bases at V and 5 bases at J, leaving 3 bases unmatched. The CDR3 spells CATSRDLGQGYGYTF. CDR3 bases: TGTGCCACCAGCAGAGATCTGGGACAGGGGTATGGCTACACCTTC.